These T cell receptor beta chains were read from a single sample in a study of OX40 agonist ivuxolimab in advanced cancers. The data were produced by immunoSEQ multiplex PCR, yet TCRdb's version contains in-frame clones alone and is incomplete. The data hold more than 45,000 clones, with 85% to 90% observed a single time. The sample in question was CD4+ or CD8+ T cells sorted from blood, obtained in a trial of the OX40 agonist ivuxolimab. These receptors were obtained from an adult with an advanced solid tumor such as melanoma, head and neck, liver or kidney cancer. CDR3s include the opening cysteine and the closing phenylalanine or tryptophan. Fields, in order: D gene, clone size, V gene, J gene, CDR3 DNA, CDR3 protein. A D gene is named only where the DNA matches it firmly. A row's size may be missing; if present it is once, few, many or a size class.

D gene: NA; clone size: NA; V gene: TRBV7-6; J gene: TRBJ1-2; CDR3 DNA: TGTGCCAGCAGCTCCAGGGTTTTCTATGGCTACACCTTC; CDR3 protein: CASSSRVFYGYTF
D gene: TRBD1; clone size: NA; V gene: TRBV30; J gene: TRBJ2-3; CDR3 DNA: TGTGCCTGGAGATTAGGACAGGGAGGACGGGACACAGATACGCAGTATTTT; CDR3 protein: CAWRLGQGGRDTDTQYF
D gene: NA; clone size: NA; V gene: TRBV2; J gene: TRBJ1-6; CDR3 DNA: TGTGCCAGCAGGGACGACAGCAATAATTCACCCCTCCACTTT; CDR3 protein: CASRDDSNNSPLHF
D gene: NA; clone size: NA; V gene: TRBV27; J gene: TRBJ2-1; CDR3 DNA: TGTGCCAGCAGTTTATTCGGCGGTCCGCAGTTCTTC; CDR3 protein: CASSLFGGPQFF
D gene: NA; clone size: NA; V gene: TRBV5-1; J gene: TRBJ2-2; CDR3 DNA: TGCGCCAGCAGCTTGGCCAGGGGTGGCACCGGGGAGCTGTTTTTT; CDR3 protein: CASSLARGGTGELFF
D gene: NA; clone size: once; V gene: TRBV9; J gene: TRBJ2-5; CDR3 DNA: TGTGCCAGGGCCCATTCGGATGGTCGAAGGGAGACCCAGTACTTC; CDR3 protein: CARAHSDGRRETQYF
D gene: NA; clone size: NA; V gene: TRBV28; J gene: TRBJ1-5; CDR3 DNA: TGTGCCAGCAGTTTATGGGCAGGGGATCAGCCCCAGCATTTT; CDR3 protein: CASSLWAGDQPQHF
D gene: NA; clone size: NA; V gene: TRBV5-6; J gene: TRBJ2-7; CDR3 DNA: TGTGCCAGCAGCTTGAGCAGGATCTCCTACGAGCAGTACTTC; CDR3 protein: CASSLSRISYEQYF
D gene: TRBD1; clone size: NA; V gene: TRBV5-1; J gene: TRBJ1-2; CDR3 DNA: TGCGCCAGCAGCTTAGACAGGGGAAGCTCAGGCTACACCTTC; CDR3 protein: CASSLDRGSSGYTF
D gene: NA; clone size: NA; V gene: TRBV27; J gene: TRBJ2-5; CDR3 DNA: TGTGCCAGCACTACCTACGGAGAGACCCAGTACTTC; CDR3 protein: CASTTYGETQYF
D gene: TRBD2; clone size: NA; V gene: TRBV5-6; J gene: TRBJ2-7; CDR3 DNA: TGTGCCAGCAGCTCGGGACTAGTCTACGAGCAGTACTTC; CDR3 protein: CASSSGLVYEQYF
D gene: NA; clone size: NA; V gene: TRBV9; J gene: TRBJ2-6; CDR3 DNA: TGTGCCAGCAGCGTGGAACCATCTGGGGCCAACGTCCTGACTTTC; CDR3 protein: CASSVEPSGANVLTF
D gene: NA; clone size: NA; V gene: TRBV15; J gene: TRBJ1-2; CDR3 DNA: TGTGCCACCGGGGCAGGACATAACTATGGCTACACCTTC; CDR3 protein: CATGAGHNYGYTF
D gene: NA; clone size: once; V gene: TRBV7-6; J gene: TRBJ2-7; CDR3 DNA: TGTGCCAGCATCAGGGGGGGGTCCTACGAGCAGTACTTC; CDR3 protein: CASIRGGSYEQYF
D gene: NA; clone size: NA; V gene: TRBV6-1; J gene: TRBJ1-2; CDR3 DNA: TGTGCCAGCAGTGAGGCTGGGCCAGTAAGATCCGATGGCTACACCTTC; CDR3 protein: CASSEAGPVRSDGYTF
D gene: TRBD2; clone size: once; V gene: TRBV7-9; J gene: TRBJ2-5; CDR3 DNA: TGTGCCAGCAGCTTATTGGCCGGGGGGGAGACCCAGTACTTC; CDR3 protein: CASSLLAGGETQYF
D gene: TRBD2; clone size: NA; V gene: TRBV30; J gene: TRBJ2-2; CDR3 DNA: TGTGCCTGGAGTGTCGTAGCGGGAGCCGGGGAGCTGTTTTTT; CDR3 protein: CAWSVVAGAGELFF
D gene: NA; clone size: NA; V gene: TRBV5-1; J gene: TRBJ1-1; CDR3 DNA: TGCGCCAGCAGCTTCACTTCAGGAACTGAAGCTTTCTTT; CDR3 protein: CASSFTSGTEAFF
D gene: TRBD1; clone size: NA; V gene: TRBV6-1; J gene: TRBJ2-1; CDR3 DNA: TGTGCCAGCACGACGGGACAGGTCCGGACCCAGTTCTTC; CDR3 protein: CASTTGQVRTQFF
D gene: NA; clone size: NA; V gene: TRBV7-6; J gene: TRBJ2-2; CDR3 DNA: TGTGCCAGCAGCTTCCTCGGTTCGAACACCGGGGAGCTGTTTTTT; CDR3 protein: CASSFLGSNTGELFF
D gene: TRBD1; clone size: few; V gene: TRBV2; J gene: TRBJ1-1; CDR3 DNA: TGTGCCAGCAATGTAGACAGGGGAGCTTTCTTT; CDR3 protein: CASNVDRGAFF
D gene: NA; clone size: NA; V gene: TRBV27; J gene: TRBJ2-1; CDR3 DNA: TGTGCCAGCAGTTTATTCACAGGGACCTCCTACAATGAGCAGTTCTTC; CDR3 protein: CASSLFTGTSYNEQFF
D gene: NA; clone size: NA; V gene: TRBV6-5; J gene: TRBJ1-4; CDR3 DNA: TGTGCCAGCAGTTACCAATTAGGGGCAAAGAATGAAAAACTGTTTTTT; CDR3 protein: CASSYQLGAKNEKLFF
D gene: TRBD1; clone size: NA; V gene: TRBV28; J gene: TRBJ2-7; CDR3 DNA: TGTGCCAGCAGAAACCCCAGGGGGCTTGGGGAGCAGTACTTC; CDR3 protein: CASRNPRGLGEQYF
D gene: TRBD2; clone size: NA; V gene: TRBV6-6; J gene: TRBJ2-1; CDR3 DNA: TGTGCCAGCACCCAGCGGGGACCATACAATGAGCAGTTCTTC; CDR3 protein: CASTQRGPYNEQFF
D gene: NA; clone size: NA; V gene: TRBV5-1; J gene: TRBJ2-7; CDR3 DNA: TGCGCCAGCAGCTTGGATCCGGGAGCCCCCTACGAGCAGTACTTC; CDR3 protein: CASSLDPGAPYEQYF
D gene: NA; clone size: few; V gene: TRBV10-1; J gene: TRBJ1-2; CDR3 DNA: TGCGCCAGCAGTGCCGGCCGGTCCGGGGGCTATGGCTACACCTTC; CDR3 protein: CASSAGRSGGYGYTF
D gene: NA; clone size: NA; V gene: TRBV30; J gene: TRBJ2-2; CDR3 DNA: TGTGCCTGGAATAGTAACACCGGGGAGCTGTTTTTT; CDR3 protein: CAWNSNTGELFF
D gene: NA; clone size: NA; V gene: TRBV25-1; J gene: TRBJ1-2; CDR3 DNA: TGTGCCAGCAGTGAATCGGGCAGTTTCTATGGCTACACCTTC; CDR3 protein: CASSESGSFYGYTF
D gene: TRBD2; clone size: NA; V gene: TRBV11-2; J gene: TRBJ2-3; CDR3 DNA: TGTGCCAGCAGCTTAGAGGGCCTAGCGGACTTCACAGATACGCAGTATTTT; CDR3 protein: CASSLEGLADFTDTQYF
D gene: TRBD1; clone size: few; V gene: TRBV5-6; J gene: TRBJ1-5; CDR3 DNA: TGTGCCAGCAGCCAGGGACAGCGCAATCAGCCCCAGCATTTT; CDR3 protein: CASSQGQRNQPQHF
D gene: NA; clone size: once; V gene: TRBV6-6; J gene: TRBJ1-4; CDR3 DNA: TGTGCCAGCAGCACCGGACCCGGAGAGGTCAATGAAAAACTGTTTTTT; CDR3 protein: CASSTGPGEVNEKLFF
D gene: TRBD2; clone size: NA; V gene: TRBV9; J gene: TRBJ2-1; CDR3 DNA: TGTGCCAGCAGCCCTAGGAGTCTAGCGGGTTTTGAGCAGTTCTTC; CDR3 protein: CASSPRSLAGFEQFF
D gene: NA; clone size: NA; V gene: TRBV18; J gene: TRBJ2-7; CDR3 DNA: TGTGCCAGCTCACGACAGGGAGGGGCCGAGCAGTACTTC; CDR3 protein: CASSRQGGAEQYF
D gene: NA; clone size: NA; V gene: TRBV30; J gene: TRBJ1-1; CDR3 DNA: TGTGCCTGGAGTGTAGGGCTGAACACTGAAGCTTTCTTT; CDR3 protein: CAWSVGLNTEAFF
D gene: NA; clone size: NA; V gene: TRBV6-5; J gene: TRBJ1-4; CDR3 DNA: TGTGCCAGCAGTTACGAGATTCCCGGGACTAATGAAAAACTGTTTTTT; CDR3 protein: CASSYEIPGTNEKLFF
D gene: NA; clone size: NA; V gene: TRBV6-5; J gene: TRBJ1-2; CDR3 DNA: TGTGCCAGCAGTTACTCGAGGGAAGCTAACTATGGCTACACCTTC; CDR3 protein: CASSYSREANYGYTF
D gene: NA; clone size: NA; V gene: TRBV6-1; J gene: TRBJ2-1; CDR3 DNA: TGTGCCAGCAGTGAACTACAAAGCTCCTACAATGAGCAGTTCTTC; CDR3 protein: CASSELQSSYNEQFF
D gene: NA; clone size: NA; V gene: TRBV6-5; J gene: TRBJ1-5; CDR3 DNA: TGTGCCAGCAGTTACTCCGGGGCCCAAAATCAGCCCCAGCATTTT; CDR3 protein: CASSYSGAQNQPQHF
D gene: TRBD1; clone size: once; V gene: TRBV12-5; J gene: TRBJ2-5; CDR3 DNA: TGTGCTAGTGGTACAGGGGTGACGGAAAAAGAGACCCAGTACTTC; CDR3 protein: CASGTGVTEKETQYF
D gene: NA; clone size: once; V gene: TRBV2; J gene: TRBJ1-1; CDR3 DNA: TGTGCCAGCATTTCCCTACGGATGAACACTGAAGCTTTCTTT; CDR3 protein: CASISLRMNTEAFF
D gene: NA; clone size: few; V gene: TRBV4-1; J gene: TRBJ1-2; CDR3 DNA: TGCGCCAGCAGCCAAGATACAGGCTACTATGGCTACACCTTC; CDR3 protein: CASSQDTGYYGYTF
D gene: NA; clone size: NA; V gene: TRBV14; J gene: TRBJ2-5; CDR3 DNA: TGTGCCAGCAGCCTGGGGTACCAAGAGACCCAGTACTTC; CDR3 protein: CASSLGYQETQYF
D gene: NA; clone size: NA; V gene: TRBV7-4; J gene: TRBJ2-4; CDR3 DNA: TGTGCCAGCAGCGGAAAGGGACACCTGAAAAACATTCAGTACTTC; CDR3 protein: CASSGKGHLKNIQYF
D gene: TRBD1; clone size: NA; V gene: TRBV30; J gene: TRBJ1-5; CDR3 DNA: TGTGTCTGGAGACGAAGACAGGGCGGCCAGCCCCAGCATTTT; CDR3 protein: CVWRRRQGGQPQHF
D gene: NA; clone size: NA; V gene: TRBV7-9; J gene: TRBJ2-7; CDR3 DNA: TGTGCCTCGAGGAGGGAGCTCTACGAGCAGTACTTC; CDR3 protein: CASRRELYEQYF
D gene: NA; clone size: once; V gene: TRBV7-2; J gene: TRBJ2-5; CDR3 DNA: TGTGCCAGCAGCCAGGCGTTTGGAACCCAGTACTTC; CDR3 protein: CASSQAFGTQYF
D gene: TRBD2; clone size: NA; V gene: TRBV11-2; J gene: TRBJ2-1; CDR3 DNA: TGTGCCAGCAGCCCGAGGACTAGCGGCTCCTACAATGAGCAGTTCTTC; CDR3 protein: CASSPRTSGSYNEQFF
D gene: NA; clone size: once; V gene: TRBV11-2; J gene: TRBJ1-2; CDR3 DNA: TGTGCCAGCAGCTTAGATGATAAACCGAACTATGGCTACACCTTC; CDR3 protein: CASSLDDKPNYGYTF
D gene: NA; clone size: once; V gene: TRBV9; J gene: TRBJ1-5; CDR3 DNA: TGTGCCAGCAGCGAGAGGGGGGGAAATCAGCCCCAGCATTTT; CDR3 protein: CASSERGGNQPQHF
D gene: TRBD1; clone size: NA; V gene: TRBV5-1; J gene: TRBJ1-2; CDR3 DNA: TGCGCCAGCAGGAAAGAGGGACAGTACTATGGCTACACCTTC; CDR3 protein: CASRKEGQYYGYTF